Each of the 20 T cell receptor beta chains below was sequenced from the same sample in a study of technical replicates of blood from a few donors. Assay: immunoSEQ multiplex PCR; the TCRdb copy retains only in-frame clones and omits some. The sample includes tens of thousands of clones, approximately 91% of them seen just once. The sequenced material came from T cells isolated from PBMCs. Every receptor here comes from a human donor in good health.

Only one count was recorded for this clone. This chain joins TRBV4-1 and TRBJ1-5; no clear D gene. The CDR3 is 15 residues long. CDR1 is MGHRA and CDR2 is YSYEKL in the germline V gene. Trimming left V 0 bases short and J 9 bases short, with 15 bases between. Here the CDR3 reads CASSQDRVRDPPQHF. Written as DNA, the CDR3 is TGCGCCAGCAGCCAAGATCGGGTTCGCGATCCGCCCCAGCATTTT.

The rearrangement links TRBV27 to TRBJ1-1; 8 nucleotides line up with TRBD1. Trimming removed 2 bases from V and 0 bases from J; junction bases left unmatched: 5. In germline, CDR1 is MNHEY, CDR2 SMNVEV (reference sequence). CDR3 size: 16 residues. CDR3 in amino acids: CASSLGTGFMNTEAFF. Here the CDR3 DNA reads TGTGCCAGCAGTTTAGGGACAGGTTTTATGAACACTGAAGCTTTCTTT.

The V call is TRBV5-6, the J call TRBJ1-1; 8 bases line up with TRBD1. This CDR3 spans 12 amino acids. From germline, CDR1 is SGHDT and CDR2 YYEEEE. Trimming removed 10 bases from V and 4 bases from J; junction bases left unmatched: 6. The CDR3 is CASHRGVTEAFF. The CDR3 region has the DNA TGTGCCTCTCACAGGGGGGTCACTGAAGCTTTCTTT.

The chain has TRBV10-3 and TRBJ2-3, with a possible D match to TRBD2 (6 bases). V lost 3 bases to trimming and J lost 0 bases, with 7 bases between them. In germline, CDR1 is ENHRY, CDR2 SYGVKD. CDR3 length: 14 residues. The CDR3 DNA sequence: TGTGCCATCAGTGAAAGCGGGAGCACAGATACGCAGTATTTT. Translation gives CAISESGSTDTQYF.

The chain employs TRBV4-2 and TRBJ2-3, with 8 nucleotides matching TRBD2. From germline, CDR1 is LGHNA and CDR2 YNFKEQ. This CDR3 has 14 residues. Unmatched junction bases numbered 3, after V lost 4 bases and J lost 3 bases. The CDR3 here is CASSPGGETDTQYF. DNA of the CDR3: TGTGCCAGCAGCCCGGGAGGGGAAACAGATACGCAGTATTTT.

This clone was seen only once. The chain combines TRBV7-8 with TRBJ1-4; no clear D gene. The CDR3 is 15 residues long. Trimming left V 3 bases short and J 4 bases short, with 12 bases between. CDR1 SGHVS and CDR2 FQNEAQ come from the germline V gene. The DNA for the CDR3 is TGTGCCAGCAGCTTGGAGGACGGATTTAATGAAAAACTGTTTTTT. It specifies CASSLEDGFNEKLFF.

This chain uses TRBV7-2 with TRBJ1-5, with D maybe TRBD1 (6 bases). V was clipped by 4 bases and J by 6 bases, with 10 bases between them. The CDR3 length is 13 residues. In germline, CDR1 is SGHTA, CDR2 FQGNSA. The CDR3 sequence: CASSSGGGQPQHF. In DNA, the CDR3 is TGTGCCAGCAGCTCGGGAGGGGGTCAGCCCCAGCATTTT.

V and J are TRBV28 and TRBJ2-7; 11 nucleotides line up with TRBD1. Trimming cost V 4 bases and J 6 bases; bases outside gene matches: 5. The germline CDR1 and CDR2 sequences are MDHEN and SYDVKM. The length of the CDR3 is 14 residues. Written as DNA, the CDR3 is TGTGCCAGCAGTTGGGGACAGGGGGACGGCGAGCAGTACTTC. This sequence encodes CASSWGQGDGEQYF. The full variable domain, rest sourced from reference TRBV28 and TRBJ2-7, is DVKVTQSSRYLVKRTGEKVFLECVQDMDHENMFWYRQDPGLGLRLIYFSYDVKMKEKGDIPEGYSVSREKKERFSLILESASTNQTSMYLCASSWGQGDGEQYFGPGTRLTVT.

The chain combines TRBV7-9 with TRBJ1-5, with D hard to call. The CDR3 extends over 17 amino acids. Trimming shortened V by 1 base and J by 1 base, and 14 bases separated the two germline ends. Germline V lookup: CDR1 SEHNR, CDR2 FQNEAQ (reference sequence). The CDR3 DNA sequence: TGTGCCAGCAGCTTAGATTTTGGGCAGACCAGCAATCAGCCCCAGCATTTT. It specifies CASSLDFGQTSNQPQHF. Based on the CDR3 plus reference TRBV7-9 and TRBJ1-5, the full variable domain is DTGVSQNPRHKITKRGQNVTFRCDPISEHNRLYWYRQTLGQGPEFLTYFQNEAQLEKSRLLSDRFSAERPKGSFSTLEIQRTEQGDSAMYLCASSLDFGQTSNQPQHFGDGTRLSIL.

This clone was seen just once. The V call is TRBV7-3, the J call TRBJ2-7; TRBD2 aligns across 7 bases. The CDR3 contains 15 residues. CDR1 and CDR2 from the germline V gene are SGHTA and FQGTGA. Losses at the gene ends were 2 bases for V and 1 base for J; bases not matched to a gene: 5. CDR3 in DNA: TGTGCCAGCAGCTTACCGGGACTAAGTTCCTACGAGCAGTACTTC. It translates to CASSLPGLSSYEQYF.

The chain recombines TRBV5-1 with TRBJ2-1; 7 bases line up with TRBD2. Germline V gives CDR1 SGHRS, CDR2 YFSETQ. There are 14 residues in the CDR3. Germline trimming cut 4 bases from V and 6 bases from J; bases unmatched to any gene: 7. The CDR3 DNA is TGCGCCAGCAGCAAGTATGGCGGGAGCAATGAGCAGTTCTTC. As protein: CASSKYGGSNEQFF.

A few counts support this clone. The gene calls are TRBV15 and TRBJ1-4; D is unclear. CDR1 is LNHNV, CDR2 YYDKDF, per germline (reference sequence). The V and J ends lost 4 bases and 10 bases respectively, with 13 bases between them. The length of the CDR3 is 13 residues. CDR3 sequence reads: CATSKESRGKLFF. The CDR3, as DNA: TGTGCCACCAGCAAAGAGTCAAGAGGAAAACTGTTTTTT.

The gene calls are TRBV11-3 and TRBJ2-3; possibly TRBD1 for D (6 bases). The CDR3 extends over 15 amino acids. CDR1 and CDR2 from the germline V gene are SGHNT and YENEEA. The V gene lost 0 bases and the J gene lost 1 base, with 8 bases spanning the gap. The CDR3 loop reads CASSLEGGGTDTQYF. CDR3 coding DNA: TGTGCCAGCAGCTTAGAAGGGGGAGGCACAGATACGCAGTATTTT. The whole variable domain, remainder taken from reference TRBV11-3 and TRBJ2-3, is EAGVVQSPRYKIIEKKQPVAFWCNPISGHNTLYWYLQNLGQGPELLIRYENEEAVDDSQLPKDRFSAERLKGVDSTLKIQPAELGDSAVYLCASSLEGGGTDTQYFGPGTRLTVL.

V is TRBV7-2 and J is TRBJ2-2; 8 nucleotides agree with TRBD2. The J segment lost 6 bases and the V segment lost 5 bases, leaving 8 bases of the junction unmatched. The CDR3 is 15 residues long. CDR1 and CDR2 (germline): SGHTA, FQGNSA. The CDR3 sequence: CASSPSGSTAGELFF. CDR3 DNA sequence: TGTGCCAGCAGCCCCAGCGGGAGTACAGCCGGGGAGCTGTTTTTT.

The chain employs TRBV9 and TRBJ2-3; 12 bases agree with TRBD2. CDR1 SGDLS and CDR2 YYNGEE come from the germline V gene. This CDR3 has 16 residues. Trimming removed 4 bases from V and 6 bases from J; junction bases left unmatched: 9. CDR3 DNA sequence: TGTGCCAGCAGCACGCGACTAGCGGGAGTTTGGGATACGCAGTATTTT. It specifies CASSTRLAGVWDTQYF.

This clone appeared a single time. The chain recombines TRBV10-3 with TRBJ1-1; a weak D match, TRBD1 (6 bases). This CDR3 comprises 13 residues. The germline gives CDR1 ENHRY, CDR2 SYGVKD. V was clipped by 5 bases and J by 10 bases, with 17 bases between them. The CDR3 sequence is CAISLGVGGRAFF. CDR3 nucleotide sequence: TGTGCCATCAGTCTGGGGGTAGGGGGAAGAGCTTTCTTT.

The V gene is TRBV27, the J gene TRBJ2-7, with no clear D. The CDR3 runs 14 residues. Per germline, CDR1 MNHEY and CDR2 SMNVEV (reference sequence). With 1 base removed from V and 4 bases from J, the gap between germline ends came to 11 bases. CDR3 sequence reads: CASSLYTIGYEQYF. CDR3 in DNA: TGTGCCAGCAGTTTATACACTATAGGATACGAGCAGTACTTC.

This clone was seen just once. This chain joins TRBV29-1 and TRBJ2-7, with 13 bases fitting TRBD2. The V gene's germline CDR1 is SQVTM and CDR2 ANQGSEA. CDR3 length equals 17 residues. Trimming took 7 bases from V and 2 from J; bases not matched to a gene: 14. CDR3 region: CSATGTSGVKGPYEQYF. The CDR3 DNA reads TGCAGCGCAACCGGGACTAGCGGGGTAAAGGGTCCCTACGAGCAGTACTTC.

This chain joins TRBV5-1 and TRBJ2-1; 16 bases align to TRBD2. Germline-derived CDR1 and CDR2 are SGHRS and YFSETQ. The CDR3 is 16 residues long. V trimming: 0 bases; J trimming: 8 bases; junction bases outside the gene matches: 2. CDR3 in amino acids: CASSLGGLAGGYEQFF. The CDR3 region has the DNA TGCGCCAGCAGCTTGGGGGGACTAGCGGGAGGGTATGAGCAGTTCTTC.

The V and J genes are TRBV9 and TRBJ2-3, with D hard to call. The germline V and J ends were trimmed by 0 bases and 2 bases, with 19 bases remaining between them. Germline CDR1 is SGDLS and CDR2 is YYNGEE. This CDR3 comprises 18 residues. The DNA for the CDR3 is TGTGCCAGCAGCGTAGATTCATGGCCGAACCTCCCCACAGATACGCAGTATTTT. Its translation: CASSVDSWPNLPTDTQYF.